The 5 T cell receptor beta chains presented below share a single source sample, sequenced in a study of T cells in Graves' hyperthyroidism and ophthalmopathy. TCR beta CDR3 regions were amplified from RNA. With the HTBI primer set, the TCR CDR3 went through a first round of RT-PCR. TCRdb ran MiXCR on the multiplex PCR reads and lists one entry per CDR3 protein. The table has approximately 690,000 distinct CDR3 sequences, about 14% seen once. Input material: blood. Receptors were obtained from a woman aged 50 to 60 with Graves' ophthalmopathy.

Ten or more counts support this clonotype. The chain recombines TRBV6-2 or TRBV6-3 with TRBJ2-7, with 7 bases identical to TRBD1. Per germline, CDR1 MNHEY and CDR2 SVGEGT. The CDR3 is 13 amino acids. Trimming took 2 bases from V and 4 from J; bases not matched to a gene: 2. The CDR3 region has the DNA TGTGCCAGCAGTTACCGGGACAGATACGAGCAGTACTTC. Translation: CASSYRDRYEQYF.

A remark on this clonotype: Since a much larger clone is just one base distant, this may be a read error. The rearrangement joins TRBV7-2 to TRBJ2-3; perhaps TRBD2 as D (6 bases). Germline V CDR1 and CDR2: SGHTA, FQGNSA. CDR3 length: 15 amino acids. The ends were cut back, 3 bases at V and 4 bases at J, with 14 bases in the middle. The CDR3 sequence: CASSLPAGSADTQYF. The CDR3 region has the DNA TGTGCCAGCAGCTTGCCGGCCGGGAGTGCAGATACGCAGTATTTT.

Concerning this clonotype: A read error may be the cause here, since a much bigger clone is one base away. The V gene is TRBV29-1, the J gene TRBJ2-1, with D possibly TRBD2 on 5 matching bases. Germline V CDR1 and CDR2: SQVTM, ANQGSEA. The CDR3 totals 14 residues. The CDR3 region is CSAGREGPYNGQFF. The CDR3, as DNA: TGCAGCGCCGGGCGAGAGGGCCCCTACAATGGGCAGTTCTTC.

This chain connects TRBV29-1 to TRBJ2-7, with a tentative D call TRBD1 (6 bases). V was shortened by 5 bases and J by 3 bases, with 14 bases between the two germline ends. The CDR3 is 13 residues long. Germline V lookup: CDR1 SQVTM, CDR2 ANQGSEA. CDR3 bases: TGCAGCGTTAACCAGGGGCAGGGCTACGAGCAGTACTTC. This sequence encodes CSVNQGQGYEQYF.

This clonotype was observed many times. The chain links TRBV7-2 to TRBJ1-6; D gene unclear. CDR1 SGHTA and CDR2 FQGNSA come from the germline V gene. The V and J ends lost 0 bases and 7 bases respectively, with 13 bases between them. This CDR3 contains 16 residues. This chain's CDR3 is CASSLAVGSVNSPLHF. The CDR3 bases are TGTGCCAGCAGCTTAGCAGTGGGGTCGGTCAATTCACCCCTCCACTTT.